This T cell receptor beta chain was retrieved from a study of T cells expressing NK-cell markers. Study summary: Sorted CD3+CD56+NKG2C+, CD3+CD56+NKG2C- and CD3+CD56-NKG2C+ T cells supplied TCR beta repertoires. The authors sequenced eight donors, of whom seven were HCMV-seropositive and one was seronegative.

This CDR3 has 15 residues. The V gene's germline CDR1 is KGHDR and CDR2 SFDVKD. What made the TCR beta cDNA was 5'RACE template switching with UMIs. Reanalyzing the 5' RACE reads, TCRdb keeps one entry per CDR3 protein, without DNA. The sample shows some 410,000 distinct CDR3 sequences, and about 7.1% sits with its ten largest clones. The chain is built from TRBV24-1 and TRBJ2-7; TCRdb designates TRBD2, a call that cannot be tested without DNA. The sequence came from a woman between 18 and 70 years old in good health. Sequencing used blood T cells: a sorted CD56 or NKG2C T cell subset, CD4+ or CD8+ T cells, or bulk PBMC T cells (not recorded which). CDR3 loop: CATSDPGTSAHEQYF.